The 15 T cell receptor beta chains below were found in one sample sequenced in a study of response to subunit inactivated influenza vaccine. TCRdb fed the RT-PCR reads into MiXCR, producing one record per CDR3 protein. The sample has about 520,000 distinct CDR3 sequences; approximately 24% are singletons. Sequenced material: CD4+ T cells sorted from PBMCs, taken roughly 5 days after vaccination. Receptor source: a man aged 50-60 years who received an inactivated influenza vaccine.

The sample holds a few counts of this clonotype. This rearrangement joins TRBV29-1 to TRBJ2-5; no clear D. Germline-derived CDR1 and CDR2 are SQVTM and ANQGSEA. CDR3 length: 14 amino acids. The V end lost 3 bases, the J end lost 4 bases, and 15 bases lay between the germline ends. The CDR3 region is CSVESPRVGETQYF. DNA of the CDR3: TGCAGCGTTGAGTCCCCTAGAGTAGGAGAGACCCAGTACTTC.

This clonotype was counted many times. J is TRBJ1-4 and V is TRBV5-1; D perhaps matches TRBD1 (5 bases). Germline CDR1 reads SGHRS; CDR2 reads YFSETQ. Trimming removed 5 bases from V and 1 base from J, with 15 bases in between. CDR3 length: 16 amino acids. The CDR3 nucleotides are TGCGCCAGCAGACAGGCCTATCGGGGAACTAATGAAAAACTGTTTTTT. Translation: CASRQAYRGTNEKLFF.

Regarding this clonotype: The DNA is omitted, as the CDR3 cannot be located on it reliably, and the CDR3 follows TCRdb's listing. This sequence joins TRBV12-3 or TRBV12-4 and TRBJ2-1; the table's D gene call, TRBD1, was not cross checked with the DNA. Counting both end residues, the CDR3 totals 12 amino acids. The CDR3 sequence is CASSSSTGGRIF.

The chain couples TRBV3-1 to TRBJ1-2; 9 positions agree with TRBD1. V lost 1 base to trimming and J lost 5 bases; unmatched junction nucleotides: 5. Germline V gene sequence: CDR1 LGHDT, CDR2 YNNKEL (reference sequence). CDR3 size: 15 residues. CDR3 sequence reads: CASSQAQGAPYGYTF. CDR3 in DNA: TGTGCCAGCAGCCAAGCACAGGGGGCACCGTATGGCTACACCTTC.

This clonotype was counted at least ten times. V gene TRBV9 combines with J gene TRBJ2-4; D is tentatively TRBD1 or TRBD2 (5 bases each). Deletions cut 0 bases from V and 8 bases from J, with 12 bases between. Germline values: CDR1 SGDLS, CDR2 YYNGEE. The CDR3 contains 14 residues. CDR3 in amino acids: CASSVDGAGDIQYF. The CDR3 DNA is TGTGCCAGCAGCGTAGACGGGGCTGGGGACATTCAGTACTTC. Variable domain in full (rest from reference TRBV9 and TRBJ2-4): DSGVTQTPKHLITATGQRVTLRCSPRSGDLSVYWYQQSLDQGLQFLIQYYNGEERAKGNILERFSAQQFPDLHSELNLSSLELGDSALYFCASSVDGAGDIQYFGAGTRLSVL.

This clonotype was found a few times. The V and J genes are TRBV20-1 and TRBJ1-5; D uncertain. CDR3 length: 13 residues. CDR1 DFQATT and CDR2 SNEGSKA come from the germline V gene (reference sequence). V lost 7 bases and J 8 bases, leaving 18 bases between the germline ends. CDR3 DNA: TGCAGTGTGTCGCAGGCGAGTCGGGAGCCCCAGCATTTT. It encodes CSVSQASREPQHF.

This clonotype was found many times. The chain has TRBV20-1 and TRBJ2-3; 7 bases align to TRBD2. CDR3 length equals 15 residues. The V segment lost 6 bases and the J segment 8 bases; nucleotides outside the gene matches: 17. Per the germline V gene, CDR1 is DFQATT and CDR2 is SNEGSKA (reference sequence). In nucleotides, the CDR3 is TGCAGTGCCGAAATTACTGGACGGGAGGTCGGTACGCAGTATTTT. Amino acids: CSAEITGREVGTQYF.

This clonotype occurred a few times. V and J are TRBV29-1 and TRBJ2-1; D remains ambiguous. The germline V gene encodes CDR1 SQVTM and CDR2 ANQGSEA. Trimming took off 3 bases at V and 0 bases at J, with 9 bases between the two ends. The CDR3 covers 14 residues. This CDR3 is CSVEVASSYNEQFF. The DNA for the CDR3 is TGCAGCGTTGAGGTGGCGAGCTCCTACAATGAGCAGTTCTTC.

In its sample, this clonotype was seen a few times. V gene TRBV19 combines with J gene TRBJ2-2; 7 bases fit TRBD1. V shed 4 bases and J 2 bases; nucleotides not matched to a gene: 7. CDR1 is LNHDA, CDR2 SQIVND, per germline (reference sequence). This CDR3 is built from 16 residues. Written as DNA, the CDR3 is TGTGCCAGTAGTAAGTTTGGACAGGAAAACACCGGGGAGCTGTTTTTT. Residues: CASSKFGQENTGELFF. The full variable domain, completed using reference TRBV19 and TRBJ2-2, is DGGITQSPKYLFRKEGQNVTLSCEQNLNHDAMYWYRQDPGQGLRLIYYSQIVNDFQKGDIAEGYSVSREKKESFPLTVTSAQKNPTAFYLCASSKFGQENTGELFFGEGSRLTVL.

The rearrangement uses TRBV9 and TRBJ2-5; D is possibly TRBD1 or TRBD2 (7 bases each). V was cut by 2 bases and J by 5 bases, with 13 bases left in between. Germline-derived CDR1 and CDR2 are SGDLS and YYNGEE. The CDR3 consists of 14 residues. The CDR3 DNA reads TGTGCCAGCAGCGTGGACAGGCGGGGGGAGACCCAGTACTTC. Translated, it gives CASSVDRRGETQYF.

The chain joins TRBV18 to TRBJ2-2, with a tentative D call TRBD1 (5 bases). The CDR3 has 14 amino acids. Deletions cut 2 bases from V and 6 bases from J, with 10 bases between. Germline V CDR1 and CDR2: KGHSH, LQKENI. In DNA, the CDR3 is TGTGCCAGCTCACCAGACAGAAGGGCCGGGGAGCTGTTTTTT. As protein: CASSPDRRAGELFF.

The chain links TRBV24-1 to TRBJ2-1; D remains ambiguous. Germline-derived CDR1 and CDR2 are KGHDR and SFDVKD. The CDR3 consists of 11 residues. CDR3 in amino acids: CEPIDYNEQFF. The CDR3 DNA reads as TGTGAGCCGATTGACTACAATGAGCAGTTCTTC.

The gene calls are TRBV4-3 and TRBJ2-7, with a possible D match to TRBD2 (5 bases). This CDR3 region has 15 residues. Between the trimmed V and J ends, which lost 0 bases and 7 bases, there was a span of 16 bases. Germline V gene sequence: CDR1 LGHNA, CDR2 YSLEER. Written as DNA, the CDR3 is TGCGCCAGCAGCCAAGATGCTAGCTTGGGCCTGGAGCAGTACTTC. Translated: CASSQDASLGLEQYF.

The chain links TRBV5-1 to TRBJ2-7, with D hard to call. Trimming left V 1 base short and J 7 bases short, with 12 bases between. The CDR3 extends over 13 amino acids. The germline gives CDR1 SGHRS, CDR2 YFSETQ. CDR3 residues: CASSLLPLREQYF. CDR3 nucleotides: TGCGCCAGCAGCTTGTTACCCCTACGGGAGCAGTACTTC.

The chain couples TRBV6-6 to TRBJ2-1, with a weak D call TRBD2 (5 bases). CDR1 is MNHNY, CDR2 SVGAGI, per germline (reference sequence). Trimming removed 2 bases from V and 7 bases from J, with 9 bases in between. CDR3 length equals 13 residues. CDR3 sequence: CASSYAGVNEQFF. The CDR3 DNA follows: TGTGCCAGCAGTTACGCCGGGGTGAATGAGCAGTTCTTC.